This record covers a single TCR beta chain. This sample was included in a study of blood T cell repertoires in COVID-19. As for the study in general: The cDNA or gDNA used as material had been derived from T cells, B-cell-depleted T cells, or PBMCs.

The germline V and J ends were trimmed by 0 bases and 2 bases, with 7 bases remaining between them. The CDR3 consists of 15 residues. CDR1 and CDR2 (germline): SGHTA, FQGNSA. Using immunoSEQ multiplex PCR, the repertoire was profiled, and TCRdb retains in-frame clones only, with some absent. This sample has approximately 350,000 clones; about 93% occur once, and the top ten carry 3% to 4%. Input material: peripheral blood. This TCR was sampled from a woman between 18 and 29 years old who had recovered from COVID-19. The rearrangement joins TRBV7-2 to TRBJ2-2; D is ambiguous. The CDR3 coding sequence is TGTGCCAGCAGCTTAGCAGCGAGCAACACCGGGGAGCTGTTTTTT. Amino acids: CASSLAASNTGELFF.